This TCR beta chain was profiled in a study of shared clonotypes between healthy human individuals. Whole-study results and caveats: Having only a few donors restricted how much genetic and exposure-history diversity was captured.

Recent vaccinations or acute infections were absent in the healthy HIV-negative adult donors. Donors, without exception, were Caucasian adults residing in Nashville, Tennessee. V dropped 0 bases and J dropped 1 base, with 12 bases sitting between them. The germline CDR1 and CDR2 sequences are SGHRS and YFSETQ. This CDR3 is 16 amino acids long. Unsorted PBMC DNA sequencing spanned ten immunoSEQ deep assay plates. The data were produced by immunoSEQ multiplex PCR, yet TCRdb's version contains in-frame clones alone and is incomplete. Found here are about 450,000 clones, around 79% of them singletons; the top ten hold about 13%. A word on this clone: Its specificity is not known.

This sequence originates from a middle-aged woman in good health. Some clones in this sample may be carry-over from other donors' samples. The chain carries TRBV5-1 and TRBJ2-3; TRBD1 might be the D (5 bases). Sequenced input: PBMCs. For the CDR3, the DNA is TGCGCCAGCAGCTTGGGGGCGACCAGGGGCACAGATACGCAGTATTTT. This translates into CASSLGATRGTDTQYF. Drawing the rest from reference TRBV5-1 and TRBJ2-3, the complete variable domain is KAGVTQTPRYLIKTRGQQVTLSCSPISGHRSVSWYQQTPGQGLQFLFEYFSETQRNKGNFPGRFSGRQFSNSRSEMNVSTLELGDSALYLCASSLGATRGTDTQYFGPGTRLTVL.